The clone carrying this TCR beta chain was seen only once. These data are taken from a study of OX40 agonist ivuxolimab in advanced cancers. The CDR3 runs 12 residues. Deletions cut 2 bases from V and 6 bases from J, with 7 bases between. Germline V gives CDR1 MNHEY, CDR2 SVGAGI. The protocol was immunoSEQ multiplex PCR, while the TCRdb copy is restricted to in-frame clones and leaves out a portion. The profile shows 50,000 to 75,000 clones, 90% of them singletons. This TCR derives from an adult with an advanced solid tumor such as melanoma, head and neck, liver or kidney cancer. The sample here was CD4+ or CD8+ T cells sorted from blood, taken in a trial of the OX40 agonist ivuxolimab. The genes are TRBV6-5 and TRBJ1-2; D not certain. CDR3 residues: CASSYAGNGYTF. Written as DNA, the CDR3 is TGTGCCAGCAGTTACGCGGGGAATGGCTACACCTTC.